These 28 T cell receptor beta chains were all obtained from the same sample, sequenced in a study of CD8 T cells in Susac syndrome. Roughly 0.45 to 1 ug RNA was reverse transcribed with random hexamers. Using its own MiXCR run on the immunoSEQ multiplex PCR reads, TCRdb lists one record per CDR3 protein. The repertoire holds more than 95,000 distinct CDR3 sequences, with 93% as singletons. The material sequenced was CD8+ T cells from PBMCs. These receptors all stem from a human donor with multiple sclerosis.

This chain uses TRBV5-4 with TRBJ2-1; 13 bases align to TRBD2. Germline trimming cut 5 bases from V and 7 bases from J; bases unmatched to any gene: 3. The CDR3 is 14 residues long. Germline assignment: CDR1 SGHNT and CDR2 YYREEE (reference sequence). CDR3: CASSKTSGGNEQFF. DNA of the CDR3: TGTGCCAGCAGTAAGACTAGCGGGGGGAATGAGCAGTTCTTC. Drawing the rest from reference TRBV5-4 and TRBJ2-1, the complete variable domain is ETGVTQSPTHLIKTRGQQVTLRCSSQSGHNTVSWYQQALGQGPQFIFQYYREEENGRGNFPPRFSGLQFPNYSSELNVNALELDDSALYLCASSKTSGGNEQFFGPGTRLTVL.

The genes are TRBV7-8 and TRBJ2-3; 8 nucleotides line up with TRBD1. The CDR3 spans 16 residues. With V trimmed by 1 base and J by 4 bases, 7 bases remained unmatched. CDR1 is SGHVS, CDR2 FQNEAQ, per germline. The CDR3 sequence is CASSLGGRGPADTQYF. CDR3 nucleotide sequence: TGTGCCAGCAGCTTAGGTGGCAGGGGGCCTGCAGATACGCAGTATTTT.

J is TRBJ2-7 and V is TRBV15; the D gene is possibly TRBD1 (5 bases). Trimming took 1 base from V and 3 from J, leaving 10 bases between them. Looked up from germline, CDR1 is LNHNV and CDR2 is YYDKDF (reference sequence). The CDR3 length is 14 residues. The CDR3 here is CATSRVGRNYEQYV. The CDR3 bases are TGTGCCACCAGCAGAGTGGGGCGAAACTACGAGCAGTACGTC.

The rearrangement uses TRBV24-1 and TRBJ2-1; possibly TRBD1 for D (5 bases). The CDR3 has 15 residues. The germline gives CDR1 KGHDR, CDR2 SFDVKD. Deletions cut 0 bases from V and 4 bases from J, with 9 bases between. Here the CDR3 DNA reads TGTGCCACCAGTGATTTGTATGACAGTTACAATGAGCAGTTCTTC. Translation: CATSDLYDSYNEQFF.

The chain joins TRBV30 to TRBJ2-7; tentative D call: TRBD2 (5 bases). The CDR3 has 13 amino acids. Germline V gene sequence: CDR1 GTSNPN, CDR2 SVGIG (reference sequence). Trimming shortened V by 3 bases and J by 5 bases, and 14 bases separated the two germline ends. CDR3 DNA sequence: TGTGCCTGGAGCTTAGGACGAGGGAACGAGCAGTACTTC. Residues: CAWSLGRGNEQYF.

The chain recombines TRBV5-1 with TRBJ1-3; D is ambiguous. CDR1 SGHRS and CDR2 YFSETQ come from the germline V gene. Trimming left V 0 bases short and J 8 bases short, with 9 bases between. The CDR3 extends over 13 amino acids. CDR3 loop: CASSLGLGDTIYF. CDR3 nucleotide sequence: TGCGCCAGCAGCTTGGGCCTGGGTGACACCATATATTTT.

CDR3 sequence: CASSITGGDAQETQYF. The CDR3 bases are TGTGCCAGCAGTATAACAGGGGGCGACGCCCAAGAGACCCAGTACTTC. J is TRBJ2-5 and V is TRBV27; TRBD1 matches at 9 bases. This CDR3 spans 16 amino acids. Germline V gives CDR1 MNHEY, CDR2 SMNVEV (reference sequence). The junction had 8 bases not matched to a gene; V was cut back by 5 bases and J by 1 base.

This chain connects TRBV30 to TRBJ2-1; D is unclear. Germline V lookup: CDR1 GTSNPN, CDR2 SVGIG (reference sequence). Trimming took 3 bases from V and 2 from J, leaving 14 bases between them. The CDR3 extends over 15 amino acids. The CDR3: CAWREQTGPYNEQFF. The CDR3 region has the DNA TGTGCCTGGAGAGAGCAAACCGGACCCTACAATGAGCAGTTCTTC.

CDR3 coding DNA: TGTGCCAGCAGTTTAGGCGGGAAAGGCGAGCAGTACGTC. Amino acids: CASSLGGKGEQYV. J is TRBJ2-7 and V is TRBV12-3 or TRBV12-4, with a tentative D call TRBD2 (6 bases). V lost 1 base, J lost 6 bases, and 10 bases lay in between. The CDR3 is 13 amino acids.

The V gene is TRBV3-1, the J gene TRBJ1-2, with 12 bases matching TRBD1. This CDR3 comprises 13 residues. Germline assignment: CDR1 LGHDT and CDR2 YNNKEL (reference sequence). J lost 8 bases, V lost 6 bases, and 4 bases had no gene match. For the CDR3, the DNA is TGTGCCAGCAGGCCCGGGACAGGGGGCGGCTACACCTTC. This sequence encodes CASRPGTGGGYTF.

The V gene is TRBV27, the J gene TRBJ1-5; 8 bases are a match to TRBD1. This CDR3 comprises 15 residues. Trimming took 5 bases from V and 3 from J; bases not matched to a gene: 6. The germline V gene has CDR1 MNHEY and CDR2 SMNVEV (reference sequence). CDR3 coding DNA: TGTGCCAGCAGTCCCATGACAGGGGACAATCAGCCCCAGCATTTT. It codes for CASSPMTGDNQPQHF.

This chain joins TRBV5-4 and TRBJ2-2; no firm D call. The CDR3 is 15 residues long. V was trimmed by 4 bases and J by 4 bases, leaving 14 bases between them. The germline CDR1 and CDR2 sequences are SGHNT and YYREEE (reference sequence). CDR3 amino acids: CASSARIDGTGELFF. CDR3 nucleotide sequence: TGTGCCAGCAGCGCACGAATTGACGGCACCGGGGAGCTGTTTTTT.

This chain uses TRBV12-3 or TRBV12-4 with TRBJ1-3; no definite D call. This CDR3 has 11 amino acids. The germline V and J ends were trimmed by 11 bases and 4 bases, with 9 bases remaining between them. CDR3 DNA: TGTGCCCGAGTCTCCGGAAACACCATATATTTT. Translated: CARVSGNTIYF.

The rearrangement links TRBV27 to TRBJ2-1; no clear D. Germline V gene data show CDR1 as MNHEY and CDR2 as SMNVEV (reference sequence). CDR3 size: 13 residues. V was cut by 0 bases and J by 6 bases, with 6 bases left in between. The DNA of the CDR3 is TGTGCCAGCAGTTTATCGAACGGCAATGAGCAGTTCTTC. Protein product: CASSLSNGNEQFF.

This sequence joins TRBV14 and TRBJ1-6; possibly TRBD1 for D (5 bases). CDR1 is SGHDN, CDR2 FVKESK, per germline. The CDR3 runs 16 residues. V lost 2 bases and J lost 10, with 18 bases in between. CDR3 residues: CASSQNAGTQGSPLHF. The CDR3 bases are TGTGCCAGCAGCCAAAACGCCGGGACCCAGGGCTCACCCCTCCACTTT.

The chain couples TRBV7-8 to TRBJ2-7; 14 bases align to TRBD2. Per germline, CDR1 SGHVS and CDR2 FQNEAQ. V shed 3 bases, J shed 4 bases, and the junction held 11 bases outside the gene matches. The CDR3 has 18 residues. The CDR3 sequence: CASSFPPGLAGEVYEQYV. Here the CDR3 DNA reads TGTGCCAGCAGCTTCCCCCCGGGACTAGCGGGAGAAGTTTACGAGCAGTACGTC.

This sequence joins TRBV5-1 and TRBJ1-2, with 10 bases identical to TRBD1. CDR3 size: 18 residues. Germline CDR1 SGHRS, CDR2 YFSETQ. J gave up 3 bases and V 4 bases, and 15 bases lay outside the gene matches. CDR3 DNA: TGCGCCAGCAGCAGCCGGGGGACAGGGGAACATCTCTACTATGGCTACACCTTC. Protein sequence: CASSSRGTGEHLYYGYTF.

This clonotype has a single count. This chain uses TRBV3-1 with TRBJ2-7, with a possible D match to TRBD1 (6 bases). From germline, CDR1 is LGHDT and CDR2 YNNKEL (reference sequence). The CDR3 runs to 15 residues. The V and J ends lost 1 base and 0 bases respectively, with 10 bases between them. CDR3 region: CASSQAQGPSYEQYF. The CDR3 DNA is TGTGCCAGCAGCCAAGCGCAGGGGCCCTCCTACGAGCAGTACTTC.

J is TRBJ1-5 and V is TRBV4-1; D gene ambiguous. Trimming stripped 0 bases from V and 5 bases from J, with 5 bases between. This CDR3 contains 13 residues. Germline CDR1 and CDR2: MGHRA and YSYEKL. The CDR3 protein is CASSQDADQPQHF. The CDR3 DNA reads TGCGCCAGCAGCCAAGATGCCGATCAGCCCCAGCATTTT.

This clonotype was seen more than once but under ten times. V usage is TRBV24-1 and J usage is TRBJ2-1, with unresolved D. Trimming pared 1 base from V and 1 base from J, leaving 13 bases between. CDR3 length: 17 amino acids. Germline CDR1 KGHDR, CDR2 SFDVKD. The CDR3 sequence is CATSDFKGLSSYNEQFF. DNA of the CDR3: TGTGCCACCAGTGATTTTAAGGGATTATCGTCCTACAATGAGCAGTTCTTC.

The gene calls are TRBV27 and TRBJ1-2; D not certain. Trimming took 2 bases from V and 3 from J, leaving 7 bases between them. Germline-derived CDR1 and CDR2 are MNHEY and SMNVEV (reference sequence). The length of the CDR3 is 13 residues. In nucleotides, the CDR3 is TGTGCCAGCAGTTTAAGCGCAGACTATGGCTACACCTTC. Encoded protein: CASSLSADYGYTF.

The chain carries TRBV30 and TRBJ2-1; D call uncertain. The germline V gene encodes CDR1 GTSNPN and CDR2 SVGIG (reference sequence). The CDR3 is made up of 11 amino acids. V lost 5 bases and J 7 bases, leaving 9 bases between the germline ends. In DNA form, the CDR3 reads TGTGCCTGGGCTAAGCGTAATGAGCAGTTCTTC. It codes for CAWAKRNEQFF. Full variable domain (missing parts from reference TRBV30 and TRBJ2-1): SQTIHQWPATLVQPVGSPLSLECTVEGTSNPNLYWYRQAAGRGLQLLFYSVGIGQISSEVPQNLSASRPQDRQFILSSKKLLLSDSGFYLCAWAKRNEQFFGPGTRLTVL.

This clonotype was observed a single time. V gene TRBV19 combines with J gene TRBJ2-5, with D hard to call. There are 15 residues in the CDR3. Germline V lookup: CDR1 LNHDA, CDR2 SQIVND (reference sequence). V dropped 3 bases and J dropped 4 bases, with 15 bases sitting between them. The CDR3 region has the DNA TGTGCCAGTAGTATTCTGGAGTGGGGTCTAGAGACCCAGTACTTC. It specifies CASSILEWGLETQYF.

CDR3 DNA sequence: TGCAGTGCTAGAGAGAGAGCCACCAACCACAATGAGCAGTTCTTC. Amino acids: CSARERATNHNEQFF. V is TRBV20-1 and J is TRBJ2-1; D remains unclear. The CDR3 runs 15 residues. V lost 0 bases and J lost 5, with 14 bases in between. Germline-derived CDR1 and CDR2 are DFQATT and SNEGSKA (reference sequence).

Here the CDR3 reads CASSNDRGNTIYF. The DNA for the CDR3 is TGTGCCAGCAGCAACGACAGGGGAAACACCATATATTTT. This chain uses TRBV5-6 with TRBJ1-3, with a weak D call TRBD1 (6 bases). The germline V gene has CDR1 SGHDT and CDR2 YYEEEE. The CDR3 spans 13 residues. V shed 4 bases and J shed 4 bases, with 9 bases lying between them. The full variable domain, its missing parts supplied by reference TRBV5-6 and TRBJ1-3, is DAGVTQSPTHLIKTRGQQVTLRCSPKSGHDTVSWYQQALGQGPQFIFQYYEEEERQRGNFPDRFSGHQFPNYSSELNVNALLLGDSALYLCASSNDRGNTIYFGEGSWLTVV.

This chain uses TRBV7-8 with TRBJ1-2, with 10 bases aligning to TRBD1. Germline CDR1 is SGHVS and CDR2 is FQNEAQ. The CDR3 length is 14 residues. The ends lost 5 bases at V and 4 bases at J; junction bases unmatched: 4. CDR3 DNA sequence: TGTGCCAGCAGCGGGGGGGACAGGGGCTATGGCTACACCTTC. Translation: CASSGGDRGYGYTF.

A note on this clonotype: One end of the junction varies from germline; a read error may be responsible. The gene calls are TRBV9 and TRBJ1-2; 7 nucleotides match TRBD1. The CDR3 runs to 14 residues. Germline CDR1 reads SGDLS; CDR2 reads YYNGEE. In nucleotides, the CDR3 is TGTGCCAGCAGCGCCCGGGACAGCGTGTATGGATACACCTTC. Amino acids: CASSARDSVYGYTF. Supplemented by reference TRBV9 and TRBJ1-2, the full variable domain reads DSGVTQTPKHLITATGQRVTLRCSPRSGDLSVYWYQQSLDQGLQFLIQYYNGEERAKGNILERFSAQQFPDLHSELNLSSLELGDSALYFCASSARDSVYGYTFGSGTRLTVV.

The chain joins TRBV20-1 to TRBJ2-3; 12 nucleotides match TRBD2. This CDR3 has 18 amino acids. CDR1 and CDR2 (germline): DFQATT, SNEGSKA (reference sequence). Trimming took 4 bases from V and 5 from J; bases not matched to a gene: 16. CDR3 in DNA: TGCAGTGCTACCCATGGGGGGGTGCTAGCGGGGGGGAAAGATACGCAGTATTTT. As protein: CSATHGGVLAGGKDTQYF.